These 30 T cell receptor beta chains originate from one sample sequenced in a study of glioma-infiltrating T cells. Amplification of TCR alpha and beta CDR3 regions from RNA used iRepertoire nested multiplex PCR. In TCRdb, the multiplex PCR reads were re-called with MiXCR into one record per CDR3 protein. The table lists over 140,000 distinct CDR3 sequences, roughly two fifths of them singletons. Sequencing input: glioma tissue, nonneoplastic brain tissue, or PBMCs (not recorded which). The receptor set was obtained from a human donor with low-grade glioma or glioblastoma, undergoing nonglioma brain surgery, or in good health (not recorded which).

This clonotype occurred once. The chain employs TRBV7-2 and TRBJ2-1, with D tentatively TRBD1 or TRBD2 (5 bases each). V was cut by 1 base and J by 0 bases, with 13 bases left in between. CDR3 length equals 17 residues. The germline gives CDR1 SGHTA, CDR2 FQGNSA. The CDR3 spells CASSLDGTLSSYNEQFF. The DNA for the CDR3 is TGTGCCAGCAGCTTAGATGGGACGCTCAGCTCCTACAATGAGCAGTTCTTC.

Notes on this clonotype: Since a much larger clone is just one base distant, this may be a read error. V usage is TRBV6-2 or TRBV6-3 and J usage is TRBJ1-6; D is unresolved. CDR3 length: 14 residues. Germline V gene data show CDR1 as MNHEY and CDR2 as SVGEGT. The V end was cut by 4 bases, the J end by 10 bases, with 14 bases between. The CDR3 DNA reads TGTGCCAGCAGTTTATCCAGGCCCGGATCACCCCTCCACTTT. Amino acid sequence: CASSLSRPGSPLHF.

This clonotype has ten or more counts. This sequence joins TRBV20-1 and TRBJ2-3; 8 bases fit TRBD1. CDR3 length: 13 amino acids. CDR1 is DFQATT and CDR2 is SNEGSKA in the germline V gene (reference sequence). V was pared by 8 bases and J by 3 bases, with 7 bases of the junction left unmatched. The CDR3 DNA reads TGCAGTCAAATCAGGGGGCCTACAGATACGCAGTATTTT. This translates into CSQIRGPTDTQYF.

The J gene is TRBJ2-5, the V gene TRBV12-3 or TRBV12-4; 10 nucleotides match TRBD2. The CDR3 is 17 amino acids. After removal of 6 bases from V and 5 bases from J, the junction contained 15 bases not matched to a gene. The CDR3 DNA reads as TGTGCCAGCAGACCCCAAGCGGGAGGGCGATTGGATGAGACCCAGTACTTC. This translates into CASRPQAGGRLDETQYF.

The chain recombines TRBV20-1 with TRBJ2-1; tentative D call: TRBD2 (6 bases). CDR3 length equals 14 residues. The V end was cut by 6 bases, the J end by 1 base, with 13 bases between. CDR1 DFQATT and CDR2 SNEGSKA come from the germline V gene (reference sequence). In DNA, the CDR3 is TGCAGTGCACAAGCCGGGGGATCCTACAATGAGCAGTTCTTC. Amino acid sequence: CSAQAGGSYNEQFF.

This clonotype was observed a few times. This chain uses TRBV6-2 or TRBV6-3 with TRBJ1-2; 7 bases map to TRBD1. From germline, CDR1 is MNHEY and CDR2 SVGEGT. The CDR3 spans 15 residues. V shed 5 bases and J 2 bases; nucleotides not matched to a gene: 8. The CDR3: CASSPISTGNYGYTF. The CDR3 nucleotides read TGTGCCAGCAGTCCAATATCGACAGGGAACTATGGCTACACCTTC.

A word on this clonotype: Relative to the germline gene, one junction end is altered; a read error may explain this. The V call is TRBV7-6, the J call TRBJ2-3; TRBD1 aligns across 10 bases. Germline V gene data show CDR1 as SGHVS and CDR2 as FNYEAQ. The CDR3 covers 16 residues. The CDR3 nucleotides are TGTGCCAGCAGCTTCGATGGACAGGGGGGAACAGATACGCATTATTTT. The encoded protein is CASSFDGQGGTDTHYF.

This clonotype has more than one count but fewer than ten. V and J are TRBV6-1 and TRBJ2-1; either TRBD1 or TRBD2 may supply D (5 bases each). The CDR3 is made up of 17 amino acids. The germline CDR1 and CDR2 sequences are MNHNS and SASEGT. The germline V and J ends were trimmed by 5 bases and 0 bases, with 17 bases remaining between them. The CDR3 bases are TGTGCCAGCAGTCGACAGCGGACGGATCCCTCCTACAATGAGCAGTTCTTC. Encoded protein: CASSRQRTDPSYNEQFF.

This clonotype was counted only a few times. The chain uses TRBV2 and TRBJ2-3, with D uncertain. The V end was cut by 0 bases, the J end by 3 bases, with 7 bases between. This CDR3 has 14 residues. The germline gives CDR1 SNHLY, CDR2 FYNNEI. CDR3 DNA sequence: TGTGCCAGCAGTGAAGCGTTTAGGACAGATACGCAGTATTTT. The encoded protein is CASSEAFRTDTQYF.

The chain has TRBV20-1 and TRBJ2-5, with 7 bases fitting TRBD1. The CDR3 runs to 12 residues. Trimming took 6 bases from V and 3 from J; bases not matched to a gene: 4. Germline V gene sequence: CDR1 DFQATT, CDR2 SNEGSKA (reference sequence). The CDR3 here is CSAWGQKETQYF. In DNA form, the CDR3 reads TGCAGTGCCTGGGGACAGAAAGAGACCCAGTACTTC.

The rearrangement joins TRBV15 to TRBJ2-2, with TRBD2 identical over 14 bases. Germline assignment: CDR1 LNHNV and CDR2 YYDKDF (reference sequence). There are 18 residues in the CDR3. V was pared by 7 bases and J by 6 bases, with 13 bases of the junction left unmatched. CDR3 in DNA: TGTGCCACCACCCCGTCCGGGACTAGCGGGAGTAAGCCCGGGGAGCTGTTTTTT. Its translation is CATTPSGTSGSKPGELFF.

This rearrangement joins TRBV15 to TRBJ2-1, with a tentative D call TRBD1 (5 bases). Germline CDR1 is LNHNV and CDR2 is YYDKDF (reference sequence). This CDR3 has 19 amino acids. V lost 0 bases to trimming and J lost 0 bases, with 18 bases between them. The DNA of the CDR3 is TGTGCCACCAGCAGAGATCGACAGCTACACCCTTTCTCCTACAATGAGCAGTTCTTC. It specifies CATSRDRQLHPFSYNEQFF. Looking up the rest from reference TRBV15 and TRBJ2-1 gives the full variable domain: DAMVIQNPRYQVTQFGKPVTLSCSQTLNHNVMYWYQQKSSQAPKLLFHYYDKDFNNEADTPDNFQSRRPNTSFCFLDIRSPGLGDTAMYLCATSRDRQLHPFSYNEQFFGPGTRLTVL.

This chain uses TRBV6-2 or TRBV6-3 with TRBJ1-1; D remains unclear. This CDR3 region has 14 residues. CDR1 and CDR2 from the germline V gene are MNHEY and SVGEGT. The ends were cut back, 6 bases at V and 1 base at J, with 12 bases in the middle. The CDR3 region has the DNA TGTGCCAGCAGCCAACACCCAGGGAACACTGAAGCTTTCTTT. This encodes CASSQHPGNTEAFF.

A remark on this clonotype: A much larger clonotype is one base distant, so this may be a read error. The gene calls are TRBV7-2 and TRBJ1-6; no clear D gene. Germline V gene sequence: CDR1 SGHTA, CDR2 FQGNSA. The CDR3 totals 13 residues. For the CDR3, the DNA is TGTGCCCGCAGCTACACCCTCACCTCACCCCTCCACTTT. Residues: CARSYTLTSPLHF.

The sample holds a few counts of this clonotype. The CDR3 nucleotides are TGTGCCAGCAGCTTAGGTATGAGGGCCACAGATACGCAGTATTTT. It specifies CASSLGMRATDTQYF. This rearrangement joins TRBV7-9 to TRBJ2-3; tentative D call: TRBD2 (5 bases). The CDR3 spans 15 residues. V gave up 1 base and J gave up 2 bases, with 10 bases separating them. The germline gives CDR1 SEHNR, CDR2 FQNEAQ (reference sequence).

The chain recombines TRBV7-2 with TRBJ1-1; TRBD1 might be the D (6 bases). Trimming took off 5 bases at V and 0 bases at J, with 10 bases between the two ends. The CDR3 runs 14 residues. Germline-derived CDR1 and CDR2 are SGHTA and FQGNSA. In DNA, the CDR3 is TGTGCCAGCAGCCATGGGACATTGAACACTGAAGCTTTCTTT. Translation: CASSHGTLNTEAFF.

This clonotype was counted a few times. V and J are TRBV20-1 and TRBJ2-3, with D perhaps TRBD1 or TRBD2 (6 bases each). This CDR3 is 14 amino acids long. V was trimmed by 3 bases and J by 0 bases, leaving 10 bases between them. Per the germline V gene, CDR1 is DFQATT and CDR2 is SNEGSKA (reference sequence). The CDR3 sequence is CSASGGLSTDTQYF. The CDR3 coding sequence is TGCAGTGCTAGCGGGGGCCTTAGCACAGATACGCAGTATTTT.

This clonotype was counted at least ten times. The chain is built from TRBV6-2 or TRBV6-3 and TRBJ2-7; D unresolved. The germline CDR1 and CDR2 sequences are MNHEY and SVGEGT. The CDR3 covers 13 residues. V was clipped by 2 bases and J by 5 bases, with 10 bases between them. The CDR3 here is CASSYHARHEQYF. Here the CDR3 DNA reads TGTGCCAGCAGTTACCACGCCCGCCACGAGCAGTACTTC.

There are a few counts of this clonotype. In nucleotides, the CDR3 is TGTGCCAGCTCACAATCCAGTTCCCTCTCTGGAAACACCATATATTTT. Its translation: CASSQSSSLSGNTIYF. V is TRBV18 and J is TRBJ1-3; D is unclear. This CDR3 contains 16 residues. The V gene lost 4 bases and the J gene lost 0 bases, with 13 bases spanning the gap. Germline CDR1 is KGHSH and CDR2 is LQKENI. The full variable domain, rest sourced from reference TRBV18 and TRBJ1-3, is NAGVMQNPRHLVRRRGQEARLRCSPMKGHSHVYWYRQLPEEGLKFMVYLQKENIIDESGMPKERFSAEFPKEGPSILRIQQVVRGDSAAYFCASSQSSSLSGNTIYFGEGSWLTVV.

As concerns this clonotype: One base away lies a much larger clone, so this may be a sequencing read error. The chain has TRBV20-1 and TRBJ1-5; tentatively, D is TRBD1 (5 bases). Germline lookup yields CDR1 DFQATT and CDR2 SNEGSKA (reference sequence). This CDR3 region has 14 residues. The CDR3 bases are TGCAGTGGTAGAAAGTTAGGGGAAGGACAGCCCCAGCATTTT. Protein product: CSGRKLGEGQPQHF.

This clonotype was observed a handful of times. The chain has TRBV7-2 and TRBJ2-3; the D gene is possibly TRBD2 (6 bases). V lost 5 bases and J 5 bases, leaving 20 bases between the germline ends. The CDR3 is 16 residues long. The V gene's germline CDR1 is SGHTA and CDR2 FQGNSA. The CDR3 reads CASSRLGGVVGDTQYF. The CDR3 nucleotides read TGTGCCAGCAGCCGCCTTGGCGGGGTGGTAGGAGATACGCAGTATTTT.

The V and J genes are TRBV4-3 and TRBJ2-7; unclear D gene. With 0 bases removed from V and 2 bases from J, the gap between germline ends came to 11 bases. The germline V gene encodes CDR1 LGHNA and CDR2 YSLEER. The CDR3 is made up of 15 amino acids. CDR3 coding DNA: TGCGCCAGCAGCCAAGATCGTTTAACAGCCTACGAGCAGTACTTC. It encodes CASSQDRLTAYEQYF.

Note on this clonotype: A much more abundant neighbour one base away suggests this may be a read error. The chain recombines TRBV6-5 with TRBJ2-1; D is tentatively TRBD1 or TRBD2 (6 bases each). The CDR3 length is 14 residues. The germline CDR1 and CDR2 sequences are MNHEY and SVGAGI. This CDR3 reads CASSYTSRGNERFF. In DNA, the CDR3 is TGTGCCAGCAGTTACACTAGCAGGGGCAATGAGCGGTTCTTC.

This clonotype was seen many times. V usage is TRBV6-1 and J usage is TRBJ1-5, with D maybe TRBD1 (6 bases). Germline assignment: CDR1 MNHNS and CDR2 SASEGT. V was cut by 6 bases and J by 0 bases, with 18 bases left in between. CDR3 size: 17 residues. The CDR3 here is CASRTRPRQDSNQPQHF. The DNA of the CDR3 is TGTGCCAGCAGGACACGACCTCGACAGGATAGCAATCAGCCCCAGCATTTT.

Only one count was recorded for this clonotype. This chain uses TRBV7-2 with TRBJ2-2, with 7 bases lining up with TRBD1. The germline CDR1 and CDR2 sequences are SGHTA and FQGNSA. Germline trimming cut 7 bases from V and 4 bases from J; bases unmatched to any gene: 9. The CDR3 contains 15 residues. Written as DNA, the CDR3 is TGTGCCAGCAACGCTCGACAGGGCTTCACCGGGGAGCTGTTTTTT. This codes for CASNARQGFTGELFF.

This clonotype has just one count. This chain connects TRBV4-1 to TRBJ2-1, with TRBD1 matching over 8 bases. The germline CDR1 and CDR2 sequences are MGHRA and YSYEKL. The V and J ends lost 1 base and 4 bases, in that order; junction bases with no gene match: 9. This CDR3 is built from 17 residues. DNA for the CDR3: TGCGCCAGCAGCCAAGTTTCCGGACAGGGATCTTACAATGAGCAGTTCTTC. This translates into CASSQVSGQGSYNEQFF.

Here the CDR3 DNA reads TGCAGTGCTAGAGATCGAGGTACAGCACAAGAGACCCAGTACTTC. Translated: CSARDRGTAQETQYF. The chain recombines TRBV20-1 with TRBJ2-5; no reliable D call. CDR3 length: 15 residues. V was pared by 0 bases and J by 2 bases, with 13 bases between. CDR1 is DFQATT, CDR2 SNEGSKA, per germline (reference sequence).

For the CDR3, the DNA is TGTGCCAGCTCACCACCAGGAGGGGGGCCGCAAACTGAAGCTTTCTTT. It specifies CASSPPGGGPQTEAFF. This chain uses TRBV18 with TRBJ1-1; maybe TRBD1 (6 bases). Germline CDR1 reads KGHSH; CDR2 reads LQKENI. There are 16 residues in the CDR3. The ends were cut back, 0 bases at V and 5 bases at J, with 16 bases in the middle.

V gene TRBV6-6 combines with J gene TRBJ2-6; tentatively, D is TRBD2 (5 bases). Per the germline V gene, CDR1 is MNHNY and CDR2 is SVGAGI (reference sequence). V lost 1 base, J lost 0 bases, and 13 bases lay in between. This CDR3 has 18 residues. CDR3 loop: CASSYLRETFSGANVLTF. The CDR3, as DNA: TGTGCCAGCAGTTACTTAAGGGAGACTTTCTCTGGGGCCAACGTCCTGACTTTC.

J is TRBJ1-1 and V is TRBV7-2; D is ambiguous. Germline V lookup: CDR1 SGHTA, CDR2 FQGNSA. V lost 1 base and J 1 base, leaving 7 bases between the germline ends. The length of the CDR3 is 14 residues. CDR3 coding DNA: TGTGCCAGCAGCTTAGGGGGTTGGAACACTGAAGCTTTCTTT. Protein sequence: CASSLGGWNTEAFF.